The clone carrying this T cell receptor beta chain was observed a few times. What it binds is not known. This record belongs to a study of blood T cells in healthy people across ages. Study-wide results and limits: Age showed a roughly linear inverse relationship with TCR beta diversity per million T cells.

This CDR3 spans 12 amino acids. The V segment lost 4 bases and the J segment 4 bases; nucleotides outside the gene matches: 2. Germline CDR1 is DFQATT and CDR2 is SNEGSKA (reference sequence). Every participating donor contributed about 10 milliliters of peripheral blood through a draw. Alongside a J-beta primer mix, a sample-barcoded 5' primer served in a second PCR lasting 7 to 11 cycles. One entry per CDR3 protein, called by TCRdb with MiXCR from the 5' RACE reads. The data contain 1.5 million to 2 million distinct CDR3 sequences, roughly 32% of them singletons. The sequence was collected from a young woman in good health. Sequencing was done on a sample of blood. The chain recombines TRBV20-1 with TRBJ1-2, with 8 bases aligning to TRBD1. The CDR3 region is CSANDRGYGYTF. The DNA of the CDR3 is TGCAGTGCTAATGACAGGGGCTATGGCTACACCTTC.